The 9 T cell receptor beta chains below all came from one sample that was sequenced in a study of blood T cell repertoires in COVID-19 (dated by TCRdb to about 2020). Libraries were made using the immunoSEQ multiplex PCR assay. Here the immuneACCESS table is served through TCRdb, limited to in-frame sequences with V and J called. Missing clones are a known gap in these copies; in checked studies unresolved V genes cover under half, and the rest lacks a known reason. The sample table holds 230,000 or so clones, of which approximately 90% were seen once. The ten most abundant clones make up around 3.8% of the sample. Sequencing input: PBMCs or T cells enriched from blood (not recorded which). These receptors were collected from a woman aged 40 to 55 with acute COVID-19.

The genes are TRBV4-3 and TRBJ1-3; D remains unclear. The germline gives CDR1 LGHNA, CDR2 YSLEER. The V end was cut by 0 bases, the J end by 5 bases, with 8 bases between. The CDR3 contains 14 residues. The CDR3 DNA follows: TGCGCCAGCAGCCAAGACCCGGGGAGAAACACCATATATTTT. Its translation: CASSQDPGRNTIYF.

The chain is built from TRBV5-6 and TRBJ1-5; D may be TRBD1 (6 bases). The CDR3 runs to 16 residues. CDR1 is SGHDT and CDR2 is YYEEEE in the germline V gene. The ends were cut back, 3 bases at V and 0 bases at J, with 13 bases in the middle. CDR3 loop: CASSYFTGNSNQPQHF. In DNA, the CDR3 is TGTGCCAGCAGCTACTTTACAGGGAATAGCAATCAGCCCCAGCATTTT.

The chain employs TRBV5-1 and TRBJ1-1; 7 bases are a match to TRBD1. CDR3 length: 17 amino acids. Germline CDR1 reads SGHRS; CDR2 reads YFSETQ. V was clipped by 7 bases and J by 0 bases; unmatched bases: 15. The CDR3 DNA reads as TGCGCCAGCTCCGACCGGGACAGCCTTGATTTGAACACTGAAGCTTTCTTT. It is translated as CASSDRDSLDLNTEAFF.

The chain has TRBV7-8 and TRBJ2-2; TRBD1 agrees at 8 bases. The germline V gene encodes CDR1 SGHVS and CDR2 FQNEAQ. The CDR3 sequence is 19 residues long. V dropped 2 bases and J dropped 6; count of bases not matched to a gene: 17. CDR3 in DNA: TGTGCCAGCAGCTTACCCCGCGACAGGGGAGAGTGGTGGGCCGGGGAGCTGTTTTTT. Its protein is CASSLPRDRGEWWAGELFF.

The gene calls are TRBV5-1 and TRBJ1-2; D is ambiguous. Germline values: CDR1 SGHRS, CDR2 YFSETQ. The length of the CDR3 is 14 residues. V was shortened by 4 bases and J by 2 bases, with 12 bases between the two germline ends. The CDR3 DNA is TGCGCCAGCAGCGAGAACCCGGGGAACTATGGCTACACCTTC. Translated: CASSENPGNYGYTF.

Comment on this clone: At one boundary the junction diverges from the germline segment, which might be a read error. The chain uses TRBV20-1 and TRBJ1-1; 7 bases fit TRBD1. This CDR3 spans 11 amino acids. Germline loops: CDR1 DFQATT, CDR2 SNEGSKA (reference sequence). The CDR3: CSARDRGQWVF. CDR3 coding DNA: TGCAGTGCTAGAGATCGGGGACAGTGGGTGTTT.

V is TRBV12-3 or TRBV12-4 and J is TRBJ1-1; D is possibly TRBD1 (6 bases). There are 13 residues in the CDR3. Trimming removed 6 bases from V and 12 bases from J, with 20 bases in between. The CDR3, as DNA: TGTGCCAGCAGCCAGGGGACCGCAACGGGATCTTTCTTT. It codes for CASSQGTATGSFF.

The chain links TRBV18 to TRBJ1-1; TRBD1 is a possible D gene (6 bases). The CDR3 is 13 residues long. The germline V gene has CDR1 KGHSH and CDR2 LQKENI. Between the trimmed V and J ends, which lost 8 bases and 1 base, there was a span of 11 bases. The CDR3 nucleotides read TGTGCCAGCGCGCCGGGACAGAACACTGAAGCTTTCTTT. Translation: CASAPGQNTEAFF.

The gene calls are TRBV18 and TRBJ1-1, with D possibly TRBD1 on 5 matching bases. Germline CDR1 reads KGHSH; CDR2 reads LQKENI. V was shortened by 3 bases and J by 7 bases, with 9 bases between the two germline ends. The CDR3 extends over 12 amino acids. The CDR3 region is CASSPMTDEAFF. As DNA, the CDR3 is TGTGCCAGCTCACCGATGACAGATGAAGCTTTCTTT.